Below are 27 T cell receptor beta chains sequenced from a single sample in a study of blood T cell repertoires in COVID-19. Method: immunoSEQ multiplex PCR; TCRdb's copy keeps in-frame clones and lacks some. Counted here are roughly 120,000 clones, around 86% occurring once; the ten biggest clones make up around 5%. The sequencing sample was made of peripheral blood. Receptor source: a human donor in a cohort sampled during active COVID-19.

This chain connects TRBV6-5 to TRBJ2-3, with 11 nucleotides matching TRBD2. CDR1 is MNHEY, CDR2 SVGAGI, per germline. V shed 6 bases, J shed 3 bases, and the junction held 5 bases outside the gene matches. The CDR3 is 15 residues long. The CDR3 sequence: CASRAGTSGTDTQYF. The CDR3 nucleotides read TGTGCCAGCAGGGCCGGGACTAGCGGAACAGATACGCAGTATTTT.

This clone was detected only a few times. V is TRBV25-1 and J is TRBJ2-7; D may be TRBD1 (5 bases). The CDR3 contains 14 residues. The V and J ends lost 1 base and 2 bases respectively, with 9 bases between them. CDR1 and CDR2 (germline): MGHDK, SYGVNS. CDR3 nucleotides: TGTGCCAGCAGTGAATTTACAGGCCCCTACGAGCAGTACTTC. It yields the protein CASSEFTGPYEQYF.

The rearrangement links TRBV6-4 to TRBJ1-5, with D unclear. Trimming took 4 bases from V and 3 from J, leaving 28 bases between them. From germline, CDR1 is MRHNA and CDR2 SNTAGT. The CDR3 sequence is 20 residues long. The CDR3 protein is CASSAREAEGGIEDNQPQHF. The CDR3 nucleotides read TGTGCCAGCAGTGCCCGGGAGGCAGAAGGTGGTATTGAGGACAATCAGCCCCAGCATTTT.

J is TRBJ2-1 and V is TRBV19; no firm D call. V lost 1 base to trimming and J lost 7 bases, with 8 bases between them. Germline assignment: CDR1 LNHDA and CDR2 SQIVND (reference sequence). The CDR3 is 13 amino acids. CDR3 region: CASSIGPPNEQFF. The CDR3 DNA is TGTGCCAGTAGTATAGGGCCCCCAAATGAGCAGTTCTTC. The full variable domain, with the rest looked up from reference TRBV19 and TRBJ2-1, is DGGITQSPKYLFRKEGQNVTLSCEQNLNHDAMYWYRQDPGQGLRLIYYSQIVNDFQKGDIAEGYSVSREKKESFPLTVTSAQKNPTAFYLCASSIGPPNEQFFGPGTRLTVL.

The genes are TRBV28 and TRBJ2-4, with D possibly TRBD2 on 6 matching bases. Germline lookup yields CDR1 MDHEN and CDR2 SYDVKM. Trimming cost V 2 bases and J 10 bases, with 9 bases left between them. This CDR3 is built from 12 residues. The CDR3 spells CASSLTSGIQYF. In DNA form, the CDR3 reads TGTGCCAGCAGTTTAACCAGCGGGATTCAGTACTTC.

The chain uses TRBV10-2 and TRBJ1-5; D is unclear. The CDR3 sequence is 16 residues long. Germline CDR1 and CDR2: WSHSY and SAAADI. Trimming stripped 0 bases from V and 0 bases from J, with 9 bases between. The CDR3 protein is CASSESGKASNQPQHF. CDR3 coding DNA: TGCGCCAGCAGTGAGTCCGGTAAAGCTAGCAATCAGCCCCAGCATTTT.

J is TRBJ2-6 and V is TRBV19; tentatively, D is TRBD1 (6 bases). The CDR3 contains 19 residues. Germline V gene lookup returns CDR1 LNHDA and CDR2 SQIVND (reference sequence). The V gene lost 6 bases and the J gene lost 0 bases, with 21 bases spanning the gap. Written as DNA, the CDR3 is TGTGCCAGTAGCCCCCGGACAGTTCACCTCCGCTCTGGGGCCAACGTCCTGACTTTC. Its translation is CASSPRTVHLRSGANVLTF.

This clone was seen a single time. Here the CDR3 DNA reads TGTGCCAGCAGTGACGCAGGGGGCTTTCAGCCCCAGCATTTT. Translated, it gives CASSDAGGFQPQHF. The chain combines TRBV6-1 with TRBJ1-5; 8 bases align to TRBD1. The CDR3 is 14 amino acids. Unmatched junction bases numbered 4, after V lost 3 bases and J lost 6 bases. Germline CDR1 reads MNHNS; CDR2 reads SASEGT.

V gene TRBV28 combines with J gene TRBJ2-3; a possible D gene is TRBD2 (5 bases). The V gene's germline CDR1 is MDHEN and CDR2 SYDVKM. Trimming took off 11 bases at V and 6 bases at J, with 15 bases between the two ends. The length of the CDR3 is 12 residues. The DNA of the CDR3 is TGTGCCTACGGGGAAGGTCTCGATACGCAGTATTTT. Its translation is CAYGEGLDTQYF.

This clone was seen just once. The genes are TRBV12-3 or TRBV12-4 and TRBJ2-5; no clear D. Trimming stripped 2 bases from V and 5 bases from J, with 9 bases between. The CDR3 is 13 amino acids. The CDR3 sequence: CASSLSWRETQYF. CDR3 sequence (DNA): TGTGCCAGCAGTTTAAGTTGGCGGGAGACCCAGTACTTC.

The rearrangement links TRBV7-8 to TRBJ1-1, with D uncertain. The length of the CDR3 is 12 residues. V lost 5 bases and J 6 bases, leaving 10 bases between the germline ends. CDR1 and CDR2 (germline): SGHVS, FQNEAQ. The CDR3 coding sequence is TGTGCCAGCAGCCTCAGACGGGCTGAAGCTTTCTTT. Its protein is CASSLRRAEAFF.

The CDR3 sequence: CASSVGTGSLETQYF. The CDR3 region has the DNA TGTGCCAGCAGCGTAGGGACAGGGAGTCTGGAGACCCAGTACTTC. The rearrangement uses TRBV9 and TRBJ2-5; 8 bases fit TRBD1. The length of the CDR3 is 15 residues. V gave up 0 bases and J gave up 5 bases; unmatched junction bases: 6. Germline CDR1 reads SGDLS; CDR2 reads YYNGEE.

This rearrangement joins TRBV2 to TRBJ1-5; D might be TRBD1 (6 bases). This CDR3 contains 15 residues. From germline, CDR1 is SNHLY and CDR2 FYNNEI. Between the trimmed V and J ends, which lost 1 base and 3 bases, there was a span of 10 bases. DNA for the CDR3: TGTGCCAGCAGTGAAGGGACAGTATTCAATCAGCCCCAGCATTTT. It encodes CASSEGTVFNQPQHF.

This clone was counted a few times. In DNA, the CDR3 is TGTGCCAGTAGTACAAGCTCCGGGACAGTCCTTCAGCCCCAGCATTTT. Its translation: CASSTSSGTVLQPQHF. This chain links TRBV19 with TRBJ1-5; 7 positions agree with TRBD1. The CDR3 is 16 residues long. The germline CDR1 and CDR2 sequences are LNHDA and SQIVND (reference sequence). V was pared by 4 bases and J by 6 bases, with 12 bases of the junction left unmatched.

The chain joins TRBV6-5 to TRBJ1-1; possibly TRBD1 for D (6 bases). The CDR3 has 15 residues. Between the trimmed V and J ends, which lost 2 bases and 5 bases, there was a span of 15 bases. Germline CDR1 and CDR2: MNHEY and SVGAGI. DNA for the CDR3: TGTGCCAGCAGTTACGCCGGGGGGCGTGGAACTGAAGCTTTCTTT. Translation gives CASSYAGGRGTEAFF.

The rearrangement links TRBV25-1 to TRBJ2-3; the D gene is possibly TRBD1 (6 bases). This CDR3 is 11 amino acids long. V lost 7 bases and J 5 bases, leaving 7 bases between the germline ends. Germline V gene data show CDR1 as MGHDK and CDR2 as SYGVNS. The CDR3 reads CASKGEDTQYF. Written as DNA, the CDR3 is TGTGCCAGCAAGGGGGAAGATACGCAGTATTTT.

V usage is TRBV3-1 (or the pseudogene TRBV3-2) and J usage is TRBJ2-3; 11 bases match TRBD2. After removal of 7 bases from V and 1 base from J, the junction contained 4 bases not matched to a gene. Germline V CDR1 and CDR2: LGHDT, YNNKEL (reference sequence). This CDR3 is built from 15 residues. The DNA for the CDR3 is TGTGCCAGCACGATACTAGCGGGGGGCACAGATACGCAGTATTTT. The encoded protein is CASTILAGGTDTQYF.

The chain carries TRBV19 and TRBJ1-5; 9 bases map to TRBD1. CDR3 length equals 14 residues. The germline V gene encodes CDR1 LNHDA and CDR2 SQIVND (reference sequence). The V and J ends lost 4 bases and 6 bases, in that order; junction bases with no gene match: 4. In DNA, the CDR3 is TGTGCCAGTAGTACGGGACAGGGTGCTCAGCCCCAGCATTTT. Translation: CASSTGQGAQPQHF.

The genes are TRBV11-2 and TRBJ2-7, with 9 positions matching TRBD2. The CDR3 extends over 14 amino acids. Germline CDR1 and CDR2: SGHAT and FQNNGV. V gave up 5 bases and J gave up 3 bases; unmatched junction bases: 5. Written as DNA, the CDR3 is TGTGCCAGCAGCGGGTTTAGCGGGAGCTACGAGCAGTACTTC. Protein product: CASSGFSGSYEQYF.

The gene calls are TRBV4-1 and TRBJ1-1; maybe TRBD1 (5 bases). This CDR3 is 13 amino acids long. CDR1 is MGHRA, CDR2 YSYEKL, per germline. V gave up 8 bases and J gave up 5 bases, with 15 bases separating them. CDR3 bases: TGCGCCAGCGGGTGGGACTGGGGTACTGAAGCTTTCTTT. Translating it yields CASGWDWGTEAFF.

V is TRBV11-2 and J is TRBJ1-4; the match to TRBD1 covers 7 bases. The CDR3 totals 16 residues. Germline CDR1 and CDR2: SGHAT and FQNNGV. V lost 3 bases, J lost 4 bases, and 8 bases stayed unmatched. CDR3 sequence: CASSFLPGQFNEKLFF. CDR3 coding DNA: TGTGCCAGCAGCTTTCTTCCGGGACAGTTTAATGAAAAACTGTTTTTT.

The chain recombines TRBV5-1 with TRBJ2-3, with TRBD1 matching over 8 bases. After removal of 5 bases from V and 6 bases from J, the junction contained 14 bases not matched to a gene. The CDR3 extends over 16 amino acids. CDR1 is SGHRS, CDR2 YFSETQ, per germline. This chain's CDR3 is CASRERQGPSPDTQYF. The CDR3 coding sequence is TGCGCCAGCAGAGAACGACAGGGGCCGAGCCCGGATACGCAGTATTTT.

CDR3 nucleotides: TGTGCCAGCTCACCAAGGATGGGACTAGCGGGACCCTACGAGCAGTACTTC. It is translated as CASSPRMGLAGPYEQYF. This chain links TRBV18 with TRBJ2-7; 13 nucleotides line up with TRBD2. In germline, CDR1 is KGHSH, CDR2 LQKENI. The trim removed 2 bases at V and 2 bases at J, leaving 6 bases unmatched. The CDR3 is 17 residues long. The variable domain in full, completed from reference TRBV18 and TRBJ2-7, reads NAGVMQNPRHLVRRRGQEARLRCSPMKGHSHVYWYRQLPEEGLKFMVYLQKENIIDESGMPKERFSAEFPKEGPSILRIQQVVRGDSAAYFCASSPRMGLAGPYEQYFGPGTRLTVT.

As DNA, the CDR3 is TGTGCCAGTAGTATAGCGTTCGGGGTCACAGATACGCAGTATTTT. Residues: CASSIAFGVTDTQYF. The chain is built from TRBV19 and TRBJ2-3; D is possibly TRBD2 (5 bases). V lost 1 base to trimming and J lost 2 bases, with 10 bases between them. Germline V gene sequence: CDR1 LNHDA, CDR2 SQIVND (reference sequence). This CDR3 is 15 amino acids long.

This sequence joins TRBV11-3 and TRBJ2-1; TRBD2 matches 7 bases. CDR1 and CDR2 from the germline V gene are SGHNT and YENEEA. The CDR3 loop spans 14 amino acids. J was trimmed by 0 bases and V by 5 bases; bases with no gene match: 1. CDR3 region: CASSGGGSYNEQFF. Written as DNA, the CDR3 is TGTGCCAGCAGCGGCGGGGGCTCCTACAATGAGCAGTTCTTC.

This chain links TRBV27 with TRBJ2-6; TRBD2 agrees at 12 bases. With 5 bases clipped from V and 4 bases from J, the junction kept 12 bases outside the gene matches. Germline V lookup: CDR1 MNHEY, CDR2 SMNVEV (reference sequence). The CDR3 runs to 19 residues. CDR3 nucleotide sequence: TGTGCCAGCAGTAATCGCCGGCCTAGCGGGAGGGCGGGGGCCAACGTCCTGACTTTC. Its protein product is CASSNRRPSGRAGANVLTF. Based on the CDR3 plus reference TRBV27 and TRBJ2-6, the full variable domain is EAQVTQNPRYLITVTGKKLTVTCSQNMNHEYMSWYRQDPGLGLRQIYYSMNVEVTDKGDVPEGYKVSRKEKRNFPLILESPSPNQTSLYFCASSNRRPSGRAGANVLTFGAGSRLTVL.

This clone was observed once. The V gene is TRBV7-9, the J gene TRBJ2-3; 15 nucleotides align to TRBD2. V shed 5 bases and J 6 bases; nucleotides not matched to a gene: 6. The CDR3 consists of 16 residues. Per germline, CDR1 SEHNR and CDR2 FQNEAQ (reference sequence). The CDR3 DNA reads TGTGCCAGCAGCCCCTGGACTAGCGGGAGGGGTGATACGCAGTATTTT. Amino acids: CASSPWTSGRGDTQYF. The whole variable domain, filled in from reference TRBV7-9 and TRBJ2-3, reads DTGVSQNPRHKITKRGQNVTFRCDPISEHNRLYWYRQTLGQGPEFLTYFQNEAQLEKSRLLSDRFSAERPKGSFSTLEIQRTEQGDSAMYLCASSPWTSGRGDTQYFGPGTRLTVL.